This T cell receptor (beta chain) came from a study of molecular identifiers for immune sequencing clone quantification. CDR3 length equals 14 residues. V lost 7 bases and J lost 1, with 10 bases in between. TCRdb reprocessed the PCR reads via MiXCR and lists one record per CDR3 protein. In the table there are 400,000 to 600,000 distinct CDR3 sequences, 25% of which are singletons. Sample: naive CD8+ T cells from blood, with Jurkat cell RNA spiked in. Specified subset: FACS-sorted CD8+CD4-CCR7+CD45RA+ naive T cells. The gene calls are TRBV12-3 or TRBV12-4 and TRBJ2-2; possible D gene TRBD1, 5 bases. This clonotype originated in a human donor in good health. Some libraries in this study had Jurkat cell RNA spiked in. Written as DNA, the CDR3 is TGTGCCAGCAAAGACAGATGGAACACCGGGGAGCTGTTTTTT. Translating gives CASKDRWNTGELFF.